This is a list of T cell receptor beta chains from one sample in a study of cytomegalovirus exposure and HLA in healthy donors. Measured with immunoSEQ multiplex PCR; TCRdb has only the in-frame clones, and not every one. This sample has approximately 210,000 clones; approximately 86% occur once, and the top ten carry about 2.7%. The sequenced material came from PBMCs. Receptors originate from a woman aged 18-29 years in good health and CMV-seronegative. Each CDR3 is given with its conserved first and last residue. A D gene is named only where the DNA matches it firmly. For some rows the clone size is stated as once, few or many, or as a class when expanded; others skip it.

size: -; V: TRBV4-1; J: TRBJ2-7; D: TRBD1; DNA: TGCGCCAGCAGCGAAACTGCCGGGACAGGGAGCTCCTACGAGCAGTACTTC; CDR3: CASSETAGTGSSYEQYF
size: -; V: TRBV5-1; J: TRBJ2-7; D: TRBD2; DNA: TGCGCCAGCAGCTTTACCCCCGGACTAGCGGGAGGGCTCATGATGGAGCAGTACTTC; CDR3: CASSFTPGLAGGLMMEQYF
size: -; V: TRBV28; J: TRBJ2-7; D: TRBD1; DNA: TGTGCCAGCAGTTTCTCTGGACAGGGGAGGTCGGAGCAGTACTTC; CDR3: CASSFSGQGRSEQYF
size: -; V: TRBV7-8; J: TRBJ1-2; D: TRBD1; DNA: TGTGCCAGCAGCTTACTGGACAGGTTTGACTATGGCTACACCTTC; CDR3: CASSLLDRFDYGYTF
size: -; V: TRBV6-6; J: TRBJ2-3; D: -; DNA: TGTGCCAGCGAGGGTGGCACAGATACGCAGTATTTT; CDR3: CASEGGTDTQYF
size: -; V: TRBV6-1; J: TRBJ2-1; D: TRBD1; DNA: TGTGCCAGCAGTGGAATGACAGGGGGATACAATGAGCAGTTCTTC; CDR3: CASSGMTGGYNEQFF
size: -; V: TRBV6-5; J: TRBJ2-7; D: -; DNA: TGTGCCAGCAGTTACTCCGCCAGTAACGAGCAGTACTTC; CDR3: CASSYSASNEQYF
size: -; V: TRBV4-3; J: TRBJ2-3; D: TRBD2; DNA: TGCGCCAGCAGCCAAGAACTAGCGGGAGGGCCAGATACGCAGTATTTT; CDR3: CASSQELAGGPDTQYF
size: -; V: TRBV7-2; J: TRBJ2-4; D: -; DNA: TGTGCCAGCAGCCCTAAGGCCAGAAATTCGGGGAACATTCAGTACTTC; CDR3: CASSPKARNSGNIQYF
size: few; V: TRBV10-3; J: TRBJ2-7; D: -; DNA: TGTGCCATCAGTGAAGACAGTTACGAGCAGTACTTC; CDR3: CAISEDSYEQYF
size: -; V: TRBV5-8; J: TRBJ1-5; D: TRBD1; DNA: TGTGCCAGCAGCTCAGGCGCAGGGGGTCAGCCCCAGCATTTT; CDR3: CASSSGAGGQPQHF
size: -; V: TRBV27; J: TRBJ1-1; D: -; DNA: TGTGCCAGCAGTCACAGGTTTGAGTATGAAGCTTTCTTT; CDR3: CASSHRFEYEAFF
size: -; V: TRBV10-3; J: TRBJ2-7; D: -; DNA: TGTGCCATCAGTGGAGAAGACTACGAGCAGTACTTC; CDR3: CAISGEDYEQYF
size: -; V: TRBV5-8; J: TRBJ1-1; D: TRBD1; DNA: TGTGCCAGCAGCGGGACAGGGTTGGCGGACACTGAAGCTTTCTTT; CDR3: CASSGTGLADTEAFF
size: -; V: TRBV13; J: TRBJ2-5; D: -; DNA: TGTGCCAGCAGCGTTACCCCCAGGGGGGAAGAGACCCAGTACTTC; CDR3: CASSVTPRGEETQYF
size: -; V: TRBV4-1; J: TRBJ2-7; D: -; DNA: TGCGCCAGCAGCCAAGTTCCCGGGATGGGCTACGAGCAGTACTTC; CDR3: CASSQVPGMGYEQYF
size: -; V: TRBV5-1; J: TRBJ1-3; D: -; DNA: TGCGCCAGCAGCCTACAGGGTACGGCAAGCTCTGGAAACACCATATATTTT; CDR3: CASSLQGTASSGNTIYF
size: -; V: TRBV6-1; J: TRBJ2-2; D: TRBD2; DNA: TGTGCCAGCAGTGAAACTAGCGGCGGAACCGGGGAGCTGTTTTTT; CDR3: CASSETSGGTGELFF
size: -; V: TRBV27; J: TRBJ2-7; D: -; DNA: TGTGCCAGCAGTCCTTTGGACTACAGCTCCTACGAGCAGTACTTC; CDR3: CASSPLDYSSYEQYF
size: -; V: TRBV18; J: TRBJ2-3; D: -; DNA: TGTGCCAGCTCTCCTGGACAGTCTTCTAGCACAGATACGCAGTATTTT; CDR3: CASSPGQSSSTDTQYF
size: -; V: TRBV30; J: TRBJ2-7; D: TRBD1; DNA: TGTGCCTGGAGTCCTATAGGACAGGGGTCCTACGAGCAGTACTTC; CDR3: CAWSPIGQGSYEQYF
size: -; V: TRBV5-1; J: TRBJ1-3; D: TRBD1; DNA: TGCGCCAGCAGCCTGGGACAGACCTCTGGAAACACCATATATTTT; CDR3: CASSLGQTSGNTIYF
size: -; V: TRBV6-5; J: TRBJ1-3; D: -; DNA: TGTGCCAGCAGAGCCGACAGCCGTTCTGGAAACACCATATATTTT; CDR3: CASRADSRSGNTIYF
size: -; V: TRBV21-1; J: TRBJ2-1; D: -; DNA: TGTGCCAGCAGCAAAAAAGCGGGAGGGCCGATTTTGTCCTACAATGAGCAGTTCTTC; CDR3: CASSKKAGGPILSYNEQFF
size: -; V: TRBV5-6; J: TRBJ2-2; D: -; DNA: TGTGCCAGCAGCTTTAACTACAACACCGGGGAGCTGTTTTTT; CDR3: CASSFNYNTGELFF
size: once; V: TRBV27; J: TRBJ2-7; D: TRBD2; DNA: TGTGCCAGCAGTTTACGAGCGGGAGCCTACGAGCAGTACTTC; CDR3: CASSLRAGAYEQYF
size: -; V: TRBV11-2; J: TRBJ2-3; D: TRBD2; DNA: TGTGCCAGCAGCTTAGAAGTCGGGGTGGCTAGCGGGAGCGGAACAGATACGCAGTATTTT; CDR3: CASSLEVGVASGSGTDTQYF
size: -; V: TRBV19; J: TRBJ2-3; D: -; DNA: TGTGCCAGTAGTATAGGATCCAGGGCAGATACGCAGTATTTT; CDR3: CASSIGSRADTQYF
size: once; V: TRBV19; J: TRBJ2-2; D: -; DNA: TGTGCCAGTAGTGATCCACAGGGTGGGCCAAACACCGGGGAGCTGTTTTTT; CDR3: CASSDPQGGPNTGELFF
size: many; V: TRBV5-6; J: TRBJ1-2; D: TRBD1; DNA: TGTGCCAGCAGCGAGGGGACAGGGAGATATGGCTACACCTTC; CDR3: CASSEGTGRYGYTF
size: -; V: TRBV19; J: TRBJ2-7; D: -; DNA: TGTGCCAGTAGTACAGGGTGGGGCTACGAGCAGTACTTC; CDR3: CASSTGWGYEQYF
size: few; V: TRBV7-9; J: TRBJ1-2; D: -; DNA: TGTGCCAGCAGCTTACGGACAAACGTCTATGGCTACACCTTC; CDR3: CASSLRTNVYGYTF
size: many; V: TRBV29-1; J: TRBJ2-1; D: TRBD2; DNA: TGCAGCGTTGGACTAGCGGAATACAATGAGCAGTTCTTC; CDR3: CSVGLAEYNEQFF
size: few; V: TRBV4-1; J: TRBJ2-4; D: TRBD1; DNA: TGCGCCAGCAGCCAAGTAGATCTTAGGACAGGGAAAAACATTCAGTACTTC; CDR3: CASSQVDLRTGKNIQYF
size: -; V: TRBV28; J: TRBJ1-3; D: TRBD1; DNA: TGTGCCAGCAGTCCTATAACAGGGGGCTATGGAAACACCATATATTTT; CDR3: CASSPITGGYGNTIYF
size: -; V: TRBV9; J: TRBJ2-3; D: TRBD2; DNA: TGTGCCAGCAGCGTATCTAGCGGGAGGGTAGATACGCAGTATTTT; CDR3: CASSVSSGRVDTQYF
size: -; V: TRBV11-2; J: TRBJ2-1; D: TRBD2; DNA: TGTGCCAGCAGCTCGCAGCGGGGGAGGGGCAATGAGCAGTTCTTC; CDR3: CASSSQRGRGNEQFF
size: -; V: TRBV4-1; J: TRBJ1-5; D: -; DNA: TGCGCCAGCAGCCAAGACGGGGGACGGGAAAATCAGCCCCAGCATTTT; CDR3: CASSQDGGRENQPQHF
size: -; V: TRBV6-6; J: TRBJ2-7; D: TRBD1; DNA: TGTGCCAGCAGGGGAGAACAGGGGATTGGGGAGCAGTACTTC; CDR3: CASRGEQGIGEQYF
size: -; V: TRBV6-5; J: TRBJ1-1; D: TRBD1; DNA: TGTGCCAGCAGTTACTCGACAGGGGGCATCGAAGCTTTCTTT; CDR3: CASSYSTGGIEAFF
size: -; V: TRBV19; J: TRBJ1-3; D: -; DNA: TGTGCCAGTAGTTCAACAGGGCTTTGGGACACCATATATTTT; CDR3: CASSSTGLWDTIYF
size: -; V: TRBV4-1; J: TRBJ2-1; D: -; DNA: TGCGCCAGCAGCCAAGCGACGGAGAATGAGCAGTTCTTC; CDR3: CASSQATENEQFF
size: once; V: TRBV2; J: TRBJ2-7; D: TRBD1; DNA: TGTGCCAGCAAGGGGACAGGGGCGACCTACGAGCAGTACTTC; CDR3: CASKGTGATYEQYF
size: -; V: TRBV15; J: TRBJ2-2; D: -; DNA: TGTGCCACCAGCAGAGATCGGGTACCCGGGGAGCTGTTTTTT; CDR3: CATSRDRVPGELFF
size: -; V: TRBV10-1; J: TRBJ2-5; D: TRBD2; DNA: TGCGCCAGCAGTGAGTCGACGGCGGGAGGGCCAGTGCAAGAGACCCAGTACTTC; CDR3: CASSESTAGGPVQETQYF
size: -; V: TRBV9; J: TRBJ2-7; D: TRBD2; DNA: TGTGCCAGCAGCAAGACGTCGGGGGGCTACGAGCAGTACTTC; CDR3: CASSKTSGGYEQYF
size: -; V: TRBV7-9; J: TRBJ1-4; D: -; DNA: TGTGCCAGCAGCTTAGGACCAACCAGGGCCTTTAATGAAAAACTGTTTTTT; CDR3: CASSLGPTRAFNEKLFF
size: -; V: TRBV7-3; J: TRBJ2-3; D: -; DNA: TGTGCCAGCAGCCAAGGACATCTTCGCACAGATACGCAGTATTTT; CDR3: CASSQGHLRTDTQYF
size: -; V: TRBV7-6; J: TRBJ2-1; D: TRBD2; DNA: TGTGCCAGCAGCCCACCGGGACTAGGCTACAATGAGCAGTTCTTC; CDR3: CASSPPGLGYNEQFF
size: -; V: TRBV5-1; J: TRBJ1-2; D: TRBD1; DNA: TGCGCCAGCAGAGTCGGACAGGGCGGCGATGGCTACACCTTC; CDR3: CASRVGQGGDGYTF
size: few; V: TRBV7-6; J: TRBJ2-2; D: TRBD2; DNA: TGTGCCAGCAGCGTTAGCGGGAGAGCTCACACCGGGGAGCTGTTTTTT; CDR3: CASSVSGRAHTGELFF
size: once; V: TRBV27; J: TRBJ2-5; D: TRBD1; DNA: TGTGCCAGCAGTGCCCGACAGGGGGGTTTAGGGGAGACCCAGTACTTC; CDR3: CASSARQGGLGETQYF
size: -; V: TRBV6-5; J: TRBJ1-2; D: -; DNA: TGTGCCAGCAGTCGCCTGGGAGGGCACTATGGCTACACCTTC; CDR3: CASSRLGGHYGYTF
size: -; V: TRBV27; J: TRBJ2-1; D: -; DNA: TGTGCCAGCAGTTTCAACTCCTACAATGAGCAGTTCTTC; CDR3: CASSFNSYNEQFF